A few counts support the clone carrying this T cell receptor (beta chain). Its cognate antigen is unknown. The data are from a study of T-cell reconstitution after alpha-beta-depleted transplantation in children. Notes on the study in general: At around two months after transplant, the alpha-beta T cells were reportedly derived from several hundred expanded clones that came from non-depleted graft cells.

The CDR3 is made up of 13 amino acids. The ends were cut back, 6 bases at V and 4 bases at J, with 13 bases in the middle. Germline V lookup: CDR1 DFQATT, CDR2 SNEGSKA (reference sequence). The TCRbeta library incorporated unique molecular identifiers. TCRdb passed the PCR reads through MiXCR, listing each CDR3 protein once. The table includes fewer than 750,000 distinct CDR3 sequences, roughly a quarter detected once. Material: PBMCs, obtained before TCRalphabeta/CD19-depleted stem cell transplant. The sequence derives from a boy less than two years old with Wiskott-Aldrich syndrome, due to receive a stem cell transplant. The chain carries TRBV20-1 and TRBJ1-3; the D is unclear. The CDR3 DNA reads TGCAGTGCCCGGGCGGCCGGGGGAAACACCATATATTTT. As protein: CSARAAGGNTIYF.